The following is a T cell receptor (beta chain) sequence with its context. In germline, CDR1 is MNHNS, CDR2 SASEGT. The CDR3 loop spans 13 amino acids. The V end lost 6 bases, the J end lost 7 bases, and 15 bases lay between the germline ends. The sample originates from a study of cytomegalovirus exposure and HLA in healthy donors. Libraries were prepared by immunoSEQ multiplex PCR; TCRdb keeps only in-frame clonotypes and omits some of them. The sample lists 200,000 or so clones; almost 90% were seen once. The sequence was obtained from a woman between 18 and 29 years old in good health and CMV-seronegative. The sequenced sample consisted of PBMCs. The chain couples TRBV6-1 to TRBJ1-1; D is unclear. CDR3 bases: TGTGCCAGCAGGGTTCAGAGCGGTTATGAAGCTTTCTTT. As protein: CASRVQSGYEAFF.